Shown below are 7 T cell receptor beta chains from a single sample sequenced in a study of liver allograft versus peripheral blood T cells. At the level of the study: Repertoires from peripheral blood of liver transplant recipients were compared with those inside their transplanted livers.

TCRdb re-analysed the reads in MiXCR, keeping a single row per CDR3 protein. The sample shows approximately 1,000 distinct CDR3 sequences, roughly 19% of them seen only once. These receptors all stem from a human patient who had a liver transplant. T cells may partly derive from the graft donor.

Relative to its sample, this clonotype is large. V usage is TRBV29-1 and J usage is TRBJ1-2; possible D gene TRBD1, 5 bases. Trimming removed 5 bases from V and 0 bases from J, with 13 bases in between. The CDR3 is 14 amino acids. Germline V gene data show CDR1 as SQVTM and CDR2 as ANQGSEA. CDR3: CSVNLGLTNYGYTF. CDR3 bases: TGCAGCGTTAACCTGGGACTTACTAACTATGGCTACACCTTC.

The table lists this clonotype with a count of one. This probably arose from a read error, given a far larger clone one base away. The V gene is TRBV27, the J gene TRBJ2-1; 8 positions agree with TRBD1. The end of the DNA is better explained by TRBJ1-2, so the J call may be wrong. The CDR3 length is 15 residues. Per the germline V gene, CDR1 is MNHEY and CDR2 is SMNVEV (reference sequence). In nucleotides, the CDR3 is TGTGCCAGCAGTTTTGGACAGGGAATTTCCTATGACTACACCTTC. Amino acid sequence: CASSFGQGISYDYTF.

This clonotype is large by share. The chain uses TRBV13 and TRBJ2-7; D uncertain. Per the germline V gene, CDR1 is PRHDT and CDR2 is FYEKMQ (reference sequence). CDR3 length: 13 residues. Trimming removed 7 bases at V and 7 bases at J, with 17 bases between. This CDR3 reads CASNRRGFLEQYF. The CDR3 DNA sequence: TGTGCCAGCAACAGACGTGGCTTCTTAGAGCAGTACTTC.

By sample fraction, this clonotype is large. CDR3 region: CASSVEGNPNSPLHF. The DNA for the CDR3 is TGTGCCAGCAGCGTCGAGGGTAACCCCAATTCACCCCTCCACTTT. The V gene is TRBV9, the J gene TRBJ1-6; D remains ambiguous. With 2 bases removed from V and 7 bases from J, the gap between germline ends came to 13 bases. The CDR3 is made up of 15 amino acids. Germline V gene data show CDR1 as SGDLS and CDR2 as YYNGEE. Using reference TRBV9 and TRBJ1-6 for the parts outside the CDR3, the full variable domain is DSGVTQTPKHLITATGQRVTLRCSPRSGDLSVYWYQQSLDQGLQFLIQYYNGEERAKGNILERFSAQQFPDLHSELNLSSLELGDSALYFCASSVEGNPNSPLHFGNGTRLTVT.

This clonotype is labeled as large. The rearrangement uses TRBV5-6 and TRBJ1-6; TRBD1 might be the D (5 bases). The germline gives CDR1 SGHDT, CDR2 YYEEEE. With 0 bases removed from V and 10 bases from J, the gap between germline ends came to 14 bases. The CDR3 covers 15 residues. This CDR3 is CASSLDGRVESPLHF. The CDR3 DNA reads as TGTGCCAGCAGCTTGGACGGCAGGGTAGAATCACCCCTCCACTTT.

This chain connects TRBV18 to TRBJ1-1; 9 bases agree with TRBD1. After removal of 3 bases from V and 2 bases from J, the junction contained 4 bases not matched to a gene. The CDR3 totals 15 residues. Per germline, CDR1 KGHSH and CDR2 LQKENI. The CDR3 sequence is CASSPRDRVNTEAFF. The CDR3 DNA follows: TGTGCCAGCTCACCCCGGGACAGGGTCAACACTGAAGCTTTCTTT.

The chain carries TRBV9 and TRBJ2-7, with D maybe TRBD2 (7 bases). The CDR3 loop spans 14 amino acids. V lost 0 bases, J lost 3 bases, and 10 bases lay in between. Germline loops: CDR1 SGDLS, CDR2 YYNGEE. The CDR3 nucleotides read TGTGCCAGCAGCGTAGGAGGGGGGGACTACGAGCAGTACTTC. Residues: CASSVGGGDYEQYF.